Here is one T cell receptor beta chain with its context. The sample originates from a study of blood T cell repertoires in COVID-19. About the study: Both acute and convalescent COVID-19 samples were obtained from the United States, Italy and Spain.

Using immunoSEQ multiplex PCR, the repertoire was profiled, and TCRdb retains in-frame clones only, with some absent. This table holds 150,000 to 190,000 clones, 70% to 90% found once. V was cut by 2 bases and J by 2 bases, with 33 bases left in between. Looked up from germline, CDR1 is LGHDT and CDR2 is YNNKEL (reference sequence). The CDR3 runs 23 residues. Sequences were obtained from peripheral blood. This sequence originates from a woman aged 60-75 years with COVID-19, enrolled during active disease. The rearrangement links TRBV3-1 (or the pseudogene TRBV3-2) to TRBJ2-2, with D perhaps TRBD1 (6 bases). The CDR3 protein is CASSQILLDEGTPTESNTGELFF. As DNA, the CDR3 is TGTGCCAGCAGCCAAATCTTGCTCGATGAAGGGACACCAACTGAGTCTAACACCGGGGAGCTGTTTTTT.